Following are 7 T cell receptor beta chains from one sample sequenced in a study of blood T cell repertoires in COVID-19. Clones were sequenced by immunoSEQ multiplex PCR, and TCRdb holds only the in-frame ones, with some missing. The sample lists approximately 120,000 clones, around nine tenths occurring once. Specimen: peripheral blood. These receptors all stem from a woman over 75 with acute or convalescent COVID-19.

The chain has TRBV6-5 and TRBJ1-6, with 7 nucleotides matching TRBD1. Germline assignment: CDR1 MNHEY and CDR2 SVGAGI. V was pared by 4 bases and J by 10 bases, with 7 bases of the junction left unmatched. The CDR3 spans 14 residues. The DNA of the CDR3 is TGTGCCAGCAGTTCGGACAGGTTCGTGTCACCCCTCCACTTT. Translation: CASSSDRFVSPLHF.

The chain couples TRBV20-1 to TRBJ1-6; TRBD1 matches 8 bases. CDR1 DFQATT and CDR2 SNEGSKA come from the germline V gene (reference sequence). This CDR3 contains 15 residues. V was pared by 3 bases and J by 4 bases, with 5 bases of the junction left unmatched. Written as DNA, the CDR3 is TGCAGTGCTAGTCCAGGGGGCCAATATAATTCACCCCTCCACTTT. It is translated as CSASPGGQYNSPLHF.

The chain carries TRBV19 and TRBJ2-7; maybe TRBD1 (6 bases). The V end lost 1 base, the J end lost 3 bases, and 10 bases lay between the germline ends. The CDR3 runs 14 residues. The germline CDR1 and CDR2 sequences are LNHDA and SQIVND (reference sequence). Written as DNA, the CDR3 is TGTGCCAGTAGTATAGCCAGGGGAAGCTACGAGCAGTACTTC. This sequence encodes CASSIARGSYEQYF.

This sequence joins TRBV19 and TRBJ1-5; D is uncertain. V lost 6 bases to trimming and J lost 8 bases, with 26 bases between them. The germline V gene encodes CDR1 LNHDA and CDR2 SQIVND (reference sequence). This CDR3 spans 17 amino acids. The CDR3 reads CASRRNRVRRSVEPQHF. DNA for the CDR3: TGTGCCAGTAGACGTAACCGGGTCAGAAGGTCCGTGGAGCCCCAGCATTTT.

The V call is TRBV5-1, the J call TRBJ1-5; D is unclear. This CDR3 has 15 residues. CDR1 and CDR2 from the germline V gene are SGHRS and YFSETQ. V dropped 2 bases and J dropped 5 bases, with 14 bases sitting between them. DNA for the CDR3: TGCGCCAGCAGCTTTTCGTGGGGAGAGGATCAGCCCCAGCATTTT. Translation gives CASSFSWGEDQPQHF.

DNA of the CDR3: TGCAGCCCCGGCCACGGGGAGACCCAGTACTTC. Translation: CSPGHGETQYF. This chain joins TRBV29-1 and TRBJ2-5; D is unclear. Per the germline V gene, CDR1 is SQVTM and CDR2 is ANQGSEA. Trimming took off 8 bases at V and 5 bases at J, with 12 bases between the two ends. The CDR3 totals 11 residues. Full variable domain (rest looked up from reference TRBV29-1 and TRBJ2-5): SAVISQKPSRDICQRGTSLTIQCQVDSQVTMMFWYRQQPGQSLTLIATANQGSEATYESGFVIDKFPISRPNLTFSTLTVSNMSPEDSSIYLCSPGHGETQYFGPGTRLLVL.

The V gene is TRBV28, the J gene TRBJ2-5; 10 bases are shared with TRBD2. Germline V CDR1 and CDR2: MDHEN, SYDVKM. This CDR3 is built from 15 residues. Germline trimming cut 3 bases from V and 5 bases from J; bases unmatched to any gene: 6. CDR3 sequence reads: CASSFPSGSGETQYF. As DNA, the CDR3 is TGTGCCAGCAGTTTCCCTAGCGGGAGCGGTGAGACCCAGTACTTC.